The rows below give T cell receptor beta chains drawn from one sample of a study of regulatory T cells in long-lasting Graves disease. TCRdb re-called the multiplex PCR reads through MiXCR, storing one row per CDR3 protein. The sample shows fewer than 500,000 distinct CDR3 sequences, about a sixth of them seen only once. The data also belong to a second study, concerning T cells in Graves' hyperthyroidism and ophthalmopathy.

Sequenced here: peripheral blood mononuclear cells (PBMCs), sampled at new diagnosis, from a patient treated with antithyroid drugs. The receptors shown here come from a man in his forties with Graves disease. Both conserved end residues are part of each CDR3. Each record gives: D gene, J gene, V gene, clone size, CDR3 protein, CDR3 DNA. The D gene is left open where the match is weak. A row's size may be missing; if present it is once, few, many or a size class.

d_gene: NA
j_gene: TRBJ2-4
v_gene: TRBV28
abundance: many
CDR3aa: CASSPHRGAGLAKNIQYF
CDR3nt: TGTGCCAGCAGTCCCCACCGTGGGGCGGGGCTAGCCAAAAACATTCAGTACTTC

d_gene: TRBD2
j_gene: TRBJ2-1
v_gene: TRBV6-1
abundance: many
CDR3aa: CASSASSGRANEQFF
CDR3nt: TGTGCCAGCAGTGCCAGTAGCGGGAGGGCTAATGAGCAGTTCTTC

d_gene: NA
j_gene: TRBJ2-2
v_gene: TRBV20-1
abundance: many
CDR3aa: CSARGRQTNTGELFF
CDR3nt: TGCAGTGCTAGGGGAAGACAGACGAACACCGGGGAGCTGTTTTTT

d_gene: NA
j_gene: TRBJ2-1
v_gene: TRBV19
abundance: NA
CDR3aa: CASSIRAEQFF
CDR3nt: TGTGCCAGTAGTATACGGGCCGAGCAGTTCTTC

d_gene: NA
j_gene: TRBJ1-3
v_gene: TRBV30
abundance: few
CDR3aa: CAWKVPGDSGNTIYF
CDR3nt: TGTGCCTGGAAAGTCCCAGGCGACTCTGGAAACACCATATATTTT

d_gene: TRBD1
j_gene: TRBJ2-2
v_gene: TRBV4-2
abundance: NA
CDR3aa: CASSQDDRGGTGELFF
CDR3nt: TGTGCCAGCAGCCAAGACGACAGGGGAGGCACCGGGGAGCTGTTTTTT

d_gene: NA
j_gene: TRBJ2-5
v_gene: TRBV6-2/TRBV6-3
abundance: few
CDR3aa: CASTLTGFQETQYF
CDR3nt: TGTGCCAGCACCCTAACAGGGTTCCAAGAGACCCAGTACTTC

d_gene: TRBD1
j_gene: TRBJ1-2
v_gene: TRBV11-1
abundance: once
CDR3aa: CASSSGQAGGYTF
CDR3nt: TGTGCCAGCAGTTCCGGACAGGCTGGTGGCTACACCTTC

d_gene: TRBD2
j_gene: TRBJ2-7
v_gene: TRBV12-3/TRBV12-4
abundance: many
CDR3aa: CASSFLGLAGVLWVSYEQYF
CDR3nt: TGTGCCAGCAGTTTCCTCGGACTAGCGGGAGTCTTATGGGTGTCCTACGAGCAGTACTTC

d_gene: NA
j_gene: TRBJ2-3
v_gene: TRBV15
abundance: many
CDR3aa: CATSRTVTGTDTQYF
CDR3nt: TGTGCCACCAGCCGCACGGTAACCGGGACAGATACGCAGTATTTT

d_gene: NA
j_gene: TRBJ2-7
v_gene: TRBV6-1
abundance: few
CDR3aa: CASTRDNSYEQYF
CDR3nt: TGTGCCAGTACCCGGGACAACTCCTACGAGCAGTACTTC

d_gene: TRBD1
j_gene: TRBJ1-1
v_gene: TRBV6-5
abundance: NA
CDR3aa: CASSYPGQGPPEAFF
CDR3nt: TGTGCCAGCAGTTACCCGGGACAGGGACCCCCCGAAGCTTTCTTT

d_gene: TRBD1
j_gene: TRBJ2-3
v_gene: TRBV12-3/TRBV12-4
abundance: many
CDR3aa: CASTYLIPQGRFLPDTQYF
CDR3nt: TGTGCCAGCACCTACCTCATCCCACAGGGGCGCTTTCTGCCAGATACGCAGTATTTT

d_gene: NA
j_gene: TRBJ1-1
v_gene: TRBV6-5
abundance: many
CDR3aa: CASSYSPDLNTEAFF
CDR3nt: TGTGCCAGCAGTTACTCGCCAGACTTGAACACTGAAGCTTTCTTT

d_gene: TRBD2
j_gene: TRBJ2-2
v_gene: TRBV29-1
abundance: NA
CDR3aa: CSVGGGNTGELFF
CDR3nt: TGCAGCGTTGGGGGGGGGAACACCGGGGAGCTGTTTTTT

d_gene: TRBD1
j_gene: TRBJ2-3
v_gene: TRBV5-1
abundance: many
CDR3aa: CASSPQGRLTDTQYF
CDR3nt: TGCGCCAGCAGCCCACAGGGGAGACTTACAGATACGCAGTATTTT

d_gene: TRBD2
j_gene: TRBJ2-5
v_gene: TRBV6-1
abundance: many
CDR3aa: CASSRTSGSQETQYF
CDR3nt: TGTGCCAGCAGTAGGACTAGCGGGAGTCAAGAGACCCAGTACTTC

d_gene: TRBD1
j_gene: TRBJ2-5
v_gene: TRBV12-3/TRBV12-4
abundance: many
CDR3aa: CASSPFRDRGEETQYF
CDR3nt: TGTGCCAGCAGTCCTTTCCGGGACAGGGGGGAAGAGACCCAGTACTTC

d_gene: TRBD2
j_gene: TRBJ2-3
v_gene: TRBV10-1
abundance: many
CDR3aa: CASSESSGSSDTQYF
CDR3nt: TGCGCCAGCAGTGAATCGAGCGGGAGCTCAGATACGCAGTATTTT

d_gene: NA
j_gene: TRBJ2-1
v_gene: TRBV2
abundance: many
CDR3aa: CASSLAVLWNEQFF
CDR3nt: TGTGCCAGCAGTTTAGCGGTGTTGTGGAATGAGCAGTTCTTC

d_gene: TRBD2
j_gene: TRBJ2-1
v_gene: TRBV13
abundance: NA
CDR3aa: CASSSLAALYNEQFF
CDR3nt: TGTGCCAGCAGCTCTCTAGCGGCCCTCTACAATGAGCAGTTCTTC

d_gene: NA
j_gene: TRBJ2-3
v_gene: TRBV10-1
abundance: NA
CDR3aa: CASSAGRSPDTQYF
CDR3nt: TGCGCCAGCAGTGCGGGGCGGTCGCCAGATACGCAGTATTTT

d_gene: NA
j_gene: TRBJ2-1
v_gene: TRBV5-8
abundance: many
CDR3aa: CASSLVQASANEQFF
CDR3nt: TGTGCCAGCAGCTTGGTGCAGGCATCGGCCAATGAGCAGTTCTTC

d_gene: NA
j_gene: TRBJ2-1
v_gene: TRBV28
abundance: many
CDR3aa: CASRPWRSNNEQFF
CDR3nt: TGTGCCAGCAGGCCCTGGCGGTCAAACAATGAGCAGTTCTTC

d_gene: NA
j_gene: TRBJ2-1
v_gene: TRBV2
abundance: many
CDR3aa: CASRLVQYNEQFF
CDR3nt: TGTGCCAGCCGACTAGTTCAATACAATGAGCAGTTCTTC

d_gene: NA
j_gene: TRBJ1-1
v_gene: TRBV2
abundance: many
CDR3aa: CASRGGREGNTEAFF
CDR3nt: TGTGCCAGCAGAGGCGGCAGGGAAGGGAACACTGAAGCTTTCTTT

d_gene: NA
j_gene: TRBJ2-1
v_gene: TRBV6-2/TRBV6-3
abundance: NA
CDR3aa: CASSYSALSSYNEQFF
CDR3nt: TGTGCCAGCAGTTACTCGGCCCTGAGCTCCTACAATGAGCAGTTCTTC

d_gene: TRBD2
j_gene: TRBJ2-7
v_gene: TRBV20-1
abundance: few
CDR3aa: CSALASGSSREQYF
CDR3nt: TGCAGTGCCTTGGCTAGCGGGAGTTCCCGCGAGCAGTACTTC